This TCR beta chain was observed in a study of blood T cell repertoires in COVID-19. Study-level background: COVID-19 samples collected from the United States, Italy and Spain covered acute and convalescent phases. The analysed material was cDNA or gDNA that came from T cells, B-cell-depleted T cells, or PBMCs.

The CDR3 spans 14 residues. CDR1 is KGHSH, CDR2 LQKENI, per germline. The V gene end was trimmed by 1 base and the J gene end by 3 bases; junction bases not matched to a gene: 0. Study processing details: Estimation of nucleated cell counts was performed using reference gene primer amplification. This table comes from immunoSEQ multiplex PCR, and its TCRdb copy is limited to in-frame clones, with some not included. For V, J and clone size, that table is used; D and trimming come from the DNA. The sample shows 200,000 to 300,000 clones, roughly 80% of them seen only once. The specimen sequenced was peripheral blood. The genes are TRBV18 and TRBJ2-1, with TRBD2 matching over 7 bases. This TCR was sampled from a woman older than 75 with acute or convalescent COVID-19. CDR3 nucleotide sequence: TGTGCCAGCTCACCACTAGCGGGCTACAATGAGCAGTTCTTC. Amino acid sequence: CASSPLAGYNEQFF.